This T cell receptor beta chain was observed in a study of cytomegalovirus exposure and HLA in healthy donors. PCR amplification relied on 60 Vbeta primers (plus 13 Jbeta primers). Method: immunoSEQ multiplex PCR; TCRdb's copy keeps in-frame clones and lacks some. The sample contains 150,000 or so clones, approximately 81% of which appear only once. Donors in the study were healthy people who gave bone marrow. Germline V CDR1 and CDR2: MNHEY, SVGAGI. Trimming at V came to 2 bases and at J to 0 bases, leaving 4 bases not matched to a gene. This CDR3 contains 15 residues. The sequence was obtained from a male donor in good health and CMV-seronegative. The rearrangement uses TRBV6-5 and TRBJ2-7; 7 bases match TRBD1. The sample comprised PBMCs. The CDR3 sequence: CASSYDRDSSYEQYF. CDR3 nucleotide sequence: TGTGCCAGCAGTTACGACCGGGACAGCTCCTACGAGCAGTACTTC.